This T cell receptor beta chain was profiled in a study of cytomegalovirus exposure and HLA in healthy donors. Study-wide findings and caveats: The study had only CMV serostatus as immune exposure information. At a 0.05 false discovery rate, a later analysis found 16,951 TCR beta sequences to be associated with HLA alleles.

The CDR3 runs 16 residues. After removal of 8 bases from V and 6 bases from J, the junction contained 8 bases not matched to a gene. CDR1 and CDR2 from the germline V gene are MNHEY and SMNVEV (reference sequence). PCR employed 60 Vbeta and 13 Jbeta primers. Generated by immunoSEQ multiplex PCR, the TCRdb table keeps only in-frame clones and is missing some. Of some 80,000 clones in the sample, roughly a tenth are singletons; the top ten hold roughly a quarter. For this clone: What it binds is not known.

This sequence was found in a man aged 55 to 70 in good health and CMV-seropositive. The genes are TRBV27 and TRBJ2-2; 14 positions agree with TRBD2. The sequenced material came from PBMCs. CDR3 nucleotide sequence: TGTGCCAGCGGGGGGAGACTAGCGGGAGGGCCCGGGGAGCTGTTTTTT. Protein product: CASGGRLAGGPGELFF.